These 24 T cell receptor beta chains were all obtained from the same sample, sequenced in a study of regulatory T cells in long-lasting Graves disease. TCR beta libraries were built with iRepertoire HTBI primers and Arm-PCR of CDR3 regions. MiXCR was run by TCRdb on the multiplex PCR reads, yielding one entry per CDR3 protein. The table includes 600,000 to 850,000 distinct CDR3 sequences, approximately 29% detected once. Noted time point: persistent/refractory GD, antithyroid drugs over 5 years with positive TRAb. PBMCs provided the RNA from which the TCR library was made. The sample here was peripheral blood mononuclear cells (PBMCs), taken when the disease was refractory, from a patient treated with antithyroid drugs. Every receptor here comes from a female donor with Graves disease.

The chain has TRBV20-1 and TRBJ2-3; D ambiguous. The V gene's germline CDR1 is DFQATT and CDR2 SNEGSKA (reference sequence). The CDR3 is 14 residues long. V was clipped by 7 bases and J by 2 bases, with 16 bases between them. CDR3: CSVEQRKFTDTQYF. The CDR3 DNA sequence: TGCAGTGTCGAGCAGCGCAAGTTCACAGATACGCAGTATTTT.

This chain uses TRBV6-5 with TRBJ1-5; TRBD1 matches 8 bases. After removal of 2 bases from V and 0 bases from J, the junction contained 6 bases not matched to a gene. Germline CDR1 is MNHEY and CDR2 is SVGAGI. The CDR3 sequence is 17 residues long. DNA for the CDR3: TGTGCCAGCAGTTACCGGGACAGGCAGTATAGCAATCAGCCCCAGCATTTT. Its translation is CASSYRDRQYSNQPQHF.

This clonotype was seen only a few times. The chain has TRBV5-1 and TRBJ1-1, with D uncertain. The CDR3 has 12 amino acids. CDR1 is SGHRS and CDR2 is YFSETQ in the germline V gene. V was trimmed by 5 bases and J by 1 base, leaving 6 bases between them. This CDR3 reads CASRDQNTEAFF. CDR3 DNA sequence: TGCGCCAGCAGGGACCAGAACACTGAAGCTTTCTTT.

The V and J genes are TRBV11-2 and TRBJ2-7, with D possibly matching TRBD2 (6 bases). The CDR3 length is 13 residues. The germline V gene has CDR1 SGHAT and CDR2 FQNNGV. Trimming pared 5 bases from V and 2 bases from J, leaving 10 bases between. Here the CDR3 reads CASSISGTYEQYF. CDR3 sequence (DNA): TGTGCCAGCAGCATTAGCGGAACCTACGAGCAGTACTTC.

This clonotype was picked up many times. This CDR3 is CASSNTGHGYTF. The CDR3 DNA sequence: TGTGCCAGCAGCAATACAGGGCATGGCTACACCTTC. The chain links TRBV3-1 to TRBJ1-2; maybe TRBD1 (6 bases). The CDR3 length is 12 residues. The ends were cut back, 5 bases at V and 6 bases at J, with 10 bases in the middle. Per the germline V gene, CDR1 is LGHDT and CDR2 is YNNKEL (reference sequence).

This clonotype was seen more than once but under ten times. The chain carries TRBV20-1 and TRBJ1-2, with D maybe TRBD1 (5 bases). Germline assignment: CDR1 DFQATT and CDR2 SNEGSKA (reference sequence). V was shortened by 0 bases and J by 2 bases, with 16 bases between the two germline ends. The CDR3 extends over 16 amino acids. In nucleotides, the CDR3 is TGCAGTGCTAGAGATCTGCTGCGACAGAGAAACTATGGCTACACCTTC. Its protein is CSARDLLRQRNYGYTF.

The chain joins TRBV4-2 to TRBJ1-4; unclear D gene. V lost 0 bases and J 4 bases, leaving 9 bases between the germline ends. Germline values: CDR1 LGHNA, CDR2 YNFKEQ. The CDR3 is 15 residues long. The CDR3 here is CASSQDPRFNEKLFF. The CDR3 DNA reads as TGTGCCAGCAGCCAAGATCCGAGATTTAATGAAAAACTGTTTTTT.

V and J are TRBV30 and TRBJ1-3; TRBD1 might be the D (6 bases). The CDR3 sequence is 15 residues long. The V gene's germline CDR1 is GTSNPN and CDR2 SVGIG (reference sequence). Trimming cost V 3 bases and J 0 bases, with 12 bases left between them. CDR3 in amino acids: CAWSRGAYSGNTIYF. The CDR3 DNA follows: TGTGCCTGGAGCCGGGGGGCTTACTCTGGAAACACCATATATTTT.

This clonotype appeared many times. The chain has TRBV6-1 and TRBJ1-6; 8 positions match TRBD1. The CDR3 loop spans 14 amino acids. Germline V gene sequence: CDR1 MNHNS, CDR2 SASEGT. Trimming took 3 bases from V and 11 from J; bases not matched to a gene: 6. CDR3 residues: CASSDVQGATPLHF. The CDR3 region has the DNA TGTGCCAGCAGTGATGTGCAGGGGGCTACACCCCTCCACTTT.

The sample holds many counts of this clonotype. The gene calls are TRBV6-1 and TRBJ1-1; D is possibly TRBD1 (6 bases). V was shortened by 5 bases and J by 3 bases, with 7 bases between the two germline ends. Germline CDR1 reads MNHNS; CDR2 reads SASEGT. The CDR3 runs to 12 residues. The CDR3, as DNA: TGTGCCAGCAGTAGGGGGGACACTGAAGCTTTCTTT. It codes for CASSRGDTEAFF.

In this sample, this clonotype turned up many times. The rearrangement joins TRBV11-2 to TRBJ2-7, with 11 bases that match TRBD2. CDR1 and CDR2 (germline): SGHAT, FQNNGV. After removal of 5 bases from V and 3 bases from J, the junction contained 6 bases not matched to a gene. CDR3 length: 15 residues. The CDR3 loop is CASSPRLAGSYEQYF. Here the CDR3 DNA reads TGTGCCAGCAGCCCGAGACTAGCGGGAAGCTACGAGCAGTACTTC.

This clonotype was counted ten times or more. V usage is TRBV3-1 and J usage is TRBJ1-2; the D is unclear. Between the trimmed V and J ends, which lost 0 bases and 6 bases, there was a span of 5 bases. CDR3 length: 12 residues. Germline CDR1 is LGHDT and CDR2 is YNNKEL (reference sequence). The CDR3 reads CASSQDRDGYTF. For the CDR3, the DNA is TGTGCCAGCAGCCAAGATCGGGATGGCTACACCTTC.

This chain connects TRBV12-3 or TRBV12-4 to TRBJ1-5; no definite D call. The ends were cut back, 3 bases at V and 3 bases at J, with 6 bases in the middle. CDR3 length equals 13 residues. Here the CDR3 reads CASSFLPNQPQHF. CDR3 coding DNA: TGTGCCAGCAGTTTTTTGCCCAATCAGCCCCAGCATTTT.

V is TRBV15 and J is TRBJ2-1, with 7 bases fitting TRBD2. This CDR3 is 17 amino acids long. Germline trimming cut 2 bases from V and 8 bases from J; bases unmatched to any gene: 15. Germline V CDR1 and CDR2: LNHNV, YYDKDF (reference sequence). The CDR3 sequence: CATSRTTASGEGHEQFF. As DNA, the CDR3 is TGTGCCACCAGCAGAACCACGGCGAGCGGGGAGGGGCATGAGCAGTTCTTC.

The rearrangement uses TRBV19 and TRBJ1-1; D may be TRBD1 (5 bases). This CDR3 comprises 15 residues. Germline V gene sequence: CDR1 LNHDA, CDR2 SQIVND (reference sequence). The ends were cut back, 6 bases at V and 0 bases at J, with 14 bases in the middle. The DNA for the CDR3 is TGTGCCAGTAGACGATGGGACCGAATGAACACTGAAGCTTTCTTT. Protein: CASRRWDRMNTEAFF. Using reference TRBV19 and TRBJ1-1 for the parts outside the CDR3, the full variable domain is DGGITQSPKYLFRKEGQNVTLSCEQNLNHDAMYWYRQDPGQGLRLIYYSQIVNDFQKGDIAEGYSVSREKKESFPLTVTSAQKNPTAFYLCASRRWDRMNTEAFFGQGTRLTVV.

This clonotype turned up a few times. The gene calls are TRBV11-2 and TRBJ2-1, with TRBD2 matching over 11 bases. CDR1 and CDR2 from the germline V gene are SGHAT and FQNNGV. The CDR3 loop spans 16 amino acids. V was pared by 5 bases and J by 4 bases, with 7 bases of the junction left unmatched. CDR3 coding DNA: TGTGCCAGCAGCCCAGGTACTAGCGGGGGTTACAATGAGCAGTTCTTC. Amino acids: CASSPGTSGGYNEQFF.

This clonotype was seen a handful of times. The genes are TRBV6-1 and TRBJ1-2; D is ambiguous. The V gene lost 5 bases and the J gene lost 4 bases, with 14 bases spanning the gap. Germline CDR1 and CDR2: MNHNS and SASEGT. The CDR3 consists of 14 residues. The CDR3 coding sequence is TGTGCCAGCAGTCCCTTTAAAGGGATCTATGGCTACACCTTC. Protein sequence: CASSPFKGIYGYTF.

This clonotype has just one count. This may be a read error: a much more frequent sequence differs by one nucleotide. The rearrangement uses TRBV28 and TRBJ1-2; weak D call: TRBD1 (6 bases). This CDR3 is built from 12 residues. CDR1 and CDR2 (germline): MDHEN, SYDVKM. Trimming took 8 bases from V and 12 from J, leaving 19 bases between them. This CDR3 is CASFHLQGGHTF. The CDR3 DNA reads TGTGCCAGCTTTCACTTACAGGGAGGCCACACCTTC.

The chain recombines TRBV6-5 with TRBJ1-5; 7 bases map to TRBD1. The V segment lost 2 bases and the J segment 6 bases; nucleotides outside the gene matches: 4. This CDR3 contains 14 residues. Germline V gives CDR1 MNHEY, CDR2 SVGAGI. The CDR3 nucleotides read TGTGCCAGCAGTTACGGAACAGGGGCTCAGCCCCAGCATTTT. This gives the protein CASSYGTGAQPQHF.

This clonotype was seen a few times. This chain joins TRBV29-1 and TRBJ2-7, with D possibly being TRBD1 (6 bases). The CDR3 sequence is 13 residues long. Germline-derived CDR1 and CDR2 are SQVTM and ANQGSEA. V lost 7 bases, J lost 6 bases, and 19 bases lay in between. CDR3 amino acids: CSGRTATNGEQYF. The CDR3 DNA reads as TGCAGCGGTCGGACAGCCACCAACGGCGAGCAGTACTTC.

This clonotype was seen a handful of times. This chain joins TRBV6-1 and TRBJ1-1, with D possibly TRBD1 on 5 matching bases. Germline CDR1 MNHNS, CDR2 SASEGT. Trimming took off 1 base at V and 5 bases at J, with 11 bases between the two ends. This CDR3 comprises 14 residues. The CDR3 region has the DNA TGTGCCAGCAGTGAAGGAGCAGGGATGACTGAAGCTTTCTTT. Amino acid sequence: CASSEGAGMTEAFF.

The chain combines TRBV6-2 or TRBV6-3 with TRBJ2-3; 10 nucleotides match TRBD2. Germline V lookup: CDR1 MNHEY, CDR2 SVGEGT. The CDR3 is made up of 18 amino acids. The junction had 20 bases not matched to a gene; V was cut back by 5 bases and J by 9 bases. CDR3 nucleotide sequence: TGTGCCAGCAGTGAATGGCTGGTGGCTAGCGGGAGCAGTGGAACGCAGTATTTT. Protein sequence: CASSEWLVASGSSGTQYF.

This clonotype was observed at least ten times. The chain employs TRBV28 and TRBJ1-2, with D hard to call. The V gene lost 7 bases and the J gene lost 8 bases, with 29 bases spanning the gap. The CDR3 sequence is 17 residues long. The germline V gene encodes CDR1 MDHEN and CDR2 SYDVKM. As DNA, the CDR3 is TGTGCCAGCACCGAACTAGAGGCTTATCCCGCCCAAGAAGGCTACACCTTC. It encodes CASTELEAYPAQEGYTF.

The chain recombines TRBV6-5 with TRBJ1-3, with 7 bases lining up with TRBD1. Germline CDR1 is MNHEY and CDR2 is SVGAGI. Losses at the gene ends were 4 bases for V and 0 bases for J; bases not matched to a gene: 3. This CDR3 comprises 15 residues. The CDR3 DNA is TGTGCCAGCAGTTCGGACAGGAACTCTGGAAACACCATATATTTT. Amino acids: CASSSDRNSGNTIYF.